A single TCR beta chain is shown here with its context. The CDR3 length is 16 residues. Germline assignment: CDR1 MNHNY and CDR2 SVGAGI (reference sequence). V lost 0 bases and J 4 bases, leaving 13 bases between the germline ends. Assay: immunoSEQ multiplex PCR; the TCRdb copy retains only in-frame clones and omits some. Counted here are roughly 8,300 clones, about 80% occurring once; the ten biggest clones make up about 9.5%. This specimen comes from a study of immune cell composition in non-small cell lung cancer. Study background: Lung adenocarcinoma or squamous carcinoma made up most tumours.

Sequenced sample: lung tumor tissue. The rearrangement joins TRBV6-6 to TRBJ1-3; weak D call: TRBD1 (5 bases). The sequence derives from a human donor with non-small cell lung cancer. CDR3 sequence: CASSYSISGMGNTIYF. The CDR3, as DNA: TGTGCCAGCAGTTACTCGATCTCAGGGATGGGAAACACCATATATTTT.